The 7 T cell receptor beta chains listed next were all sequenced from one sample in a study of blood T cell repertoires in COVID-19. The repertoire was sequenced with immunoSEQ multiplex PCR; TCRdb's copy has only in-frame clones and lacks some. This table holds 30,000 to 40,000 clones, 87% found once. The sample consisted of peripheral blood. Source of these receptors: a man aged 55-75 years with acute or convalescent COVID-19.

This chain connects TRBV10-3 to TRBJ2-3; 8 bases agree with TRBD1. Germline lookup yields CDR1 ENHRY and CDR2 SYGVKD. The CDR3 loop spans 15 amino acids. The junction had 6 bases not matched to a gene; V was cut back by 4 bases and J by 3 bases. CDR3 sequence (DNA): TGTGCCATCAGTGTTGACAGGGGACGAACAGATACGCAGTATTTT. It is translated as CAISVDRGRTDTQYF.

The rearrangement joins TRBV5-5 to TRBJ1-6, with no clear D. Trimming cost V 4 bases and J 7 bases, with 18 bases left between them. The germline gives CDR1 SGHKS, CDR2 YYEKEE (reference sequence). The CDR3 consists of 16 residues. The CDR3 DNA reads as TGTGCCAGCAGCAAGACTAGGTCGACGGAGAATTCACCCCTCCACTTT. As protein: CASSKTRSTENSPLHF.

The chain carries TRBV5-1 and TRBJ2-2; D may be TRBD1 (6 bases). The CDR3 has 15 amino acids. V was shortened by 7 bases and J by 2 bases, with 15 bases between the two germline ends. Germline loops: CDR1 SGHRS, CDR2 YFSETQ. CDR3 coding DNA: TGCGCCAGCCAAAAGGACAGCGGAAACACCGGGGAGCTGTTTTTT. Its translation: CASQKDSGNTGELFF.

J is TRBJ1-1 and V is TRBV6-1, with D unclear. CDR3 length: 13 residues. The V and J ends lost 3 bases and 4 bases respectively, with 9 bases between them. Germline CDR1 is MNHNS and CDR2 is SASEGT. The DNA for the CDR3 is TGTGCCAGCAGTGACACAGCATTCACTGAAGCTTTCTTT. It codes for CASSDTAFTEAFF.

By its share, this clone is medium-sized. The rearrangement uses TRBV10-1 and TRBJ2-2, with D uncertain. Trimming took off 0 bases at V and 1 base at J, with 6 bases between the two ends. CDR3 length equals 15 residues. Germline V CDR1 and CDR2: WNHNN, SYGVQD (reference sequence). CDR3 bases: TGCGCCAGCAGTGAGTCGTACAGGAACACCGGGGAGCTGTTTTTT. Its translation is CASSESYRNTGELFF.

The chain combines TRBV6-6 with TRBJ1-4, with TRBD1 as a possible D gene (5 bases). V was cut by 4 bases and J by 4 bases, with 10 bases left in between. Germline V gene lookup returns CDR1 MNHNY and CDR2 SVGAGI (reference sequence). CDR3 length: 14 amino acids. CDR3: CASSSRQGNEKLFF. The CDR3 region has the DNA TGTGCCAGCAGTTCCAGGCAGGGTAATGAAAAACTGTTTTTT.

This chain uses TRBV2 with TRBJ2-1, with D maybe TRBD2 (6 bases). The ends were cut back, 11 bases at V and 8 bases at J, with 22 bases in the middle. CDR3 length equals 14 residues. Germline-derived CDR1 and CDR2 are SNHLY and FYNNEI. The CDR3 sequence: CARGWAGFDDEQFF. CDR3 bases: TGTGCCCGCGGCTGGGCGGGATTTGATGATGAGCAGTTCTTC.